This T cell receptor (beta chain) is from a study of a mutant IDH1 vaccine in newly diagnosed glioma. The wider study: Patients previously underwent radiotherapy, temozolomide, or both, and most underwent both.

Time point denoted: baseline, week 1 (first vaccination visit). Treatment meaning: pre-vaccination baseline after standard-of-care therapy. This clone was counted a few times. V was cut by 1 base and J by 7 bases, with 2 bases left in between. The CDR3 spans 11 residues. CDR1 and CDR2 (germline): LNHDA, SQIVND (reference sequence). The protocol was immunoSEQ multiplex PCR, while the TCRdb copy is restricted to in-frame clones and leaves out a portion. The sample holds under 80,000 clones, around 86% seen once. The gene calls are TRBV19 and TRBJ1-5; D unresolved. This TCR was sampled from a man aged 25 to 45 with glioma. The sequencing here drew on PBMCs, taken from a glioma patient treated with radiotherapy, temozolomide or both. The CDR3 region has the DNA TGTGCCAGTAGTATAGGGCAGCCCCAGCATTTT. Protein sequence: CASSIGQPQHF.